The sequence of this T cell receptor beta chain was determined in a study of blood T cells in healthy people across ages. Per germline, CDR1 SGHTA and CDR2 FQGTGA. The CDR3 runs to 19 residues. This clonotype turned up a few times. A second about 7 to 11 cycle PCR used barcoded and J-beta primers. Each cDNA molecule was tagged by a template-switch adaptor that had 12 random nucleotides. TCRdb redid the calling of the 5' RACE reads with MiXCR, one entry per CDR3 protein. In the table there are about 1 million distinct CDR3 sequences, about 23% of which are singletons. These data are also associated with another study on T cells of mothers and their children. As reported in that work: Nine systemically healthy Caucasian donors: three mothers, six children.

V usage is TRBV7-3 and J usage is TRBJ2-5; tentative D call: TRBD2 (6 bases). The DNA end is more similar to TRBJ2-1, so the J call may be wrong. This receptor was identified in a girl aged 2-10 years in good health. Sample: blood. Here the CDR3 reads CASSLVALTSGDSYNEQFF. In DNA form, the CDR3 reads TGTGCCAGCAGCTTAGTGGCCTTAACCTCGGGGGACTCCTACAATGAGCAGTTCTTC.